The 15 T cell receptor beta chains reported below all come from one sample, sequenced in a study of blood T cells in healthy people across ages. A second PCR of 7 to 11 cycles used a sample-barcoded 5' primer and a J-beta primer mix. TCRdb independently ran MiXCR on the 5' RACE reads; one entry per CDR3 protein. The repertoire consists of about 640,000 distinct CDR3 sequences, with 58% occurring once and the leading ten covering roughly 34%. The specimen sequenced was blood. The source is a man in his fifties or sixties in good health.

In this sample, this clonotype turned up a few times. The V call is TRBV2, the J call TRBJ2-5, with D possibly being TRBD1 (5 bases). V was cut by 10 bases and J by 3 bases, with 18 bases left in between. CDR3 size: 14 residues. Per the germline V gene, CDR1 is SNHLY and CDR2 is FYNNEI. The CDR3 DNA follows: TGTGCCACTCGCAAAGGGGCCCTTAAAGAGACCCAGTACTTC. As protein: CATRKGALKETQYF.

In DNA, the CDR3 is TGTGCCAGCAGCTTAAGACAGCCGATGAACACTGAAGCTTTCTTT. Translation: CASSLRQPMNTEAFF. V and J are TRBV13 and TRBJ1-1, with a tentative D call TRBD1 (5 bases). CDR1 and CDR2 (germline): PRHDT, FYEKMQ (reference sequence). Trimming cost V 2 bases and J 0 bases, with 10 bases left between them. This CDR3 region has 15 residues.

The chain has TRBV20-1 and TRBJ1-5; D call uncertain. V lost 2 bases to trimming and J lost 0 bases, with 8 bases between them. This CDR3 has 14 residues. Germline CDR1 reads DFQATT; CDR2 reads SNEGSKA (reference sequence). CDR3 DNA sequence: TGCAGTGCTAGACCGGACGGTAGCAATCAGCCCCAGCATTTT. It is translated as CSARPDGSNQPQHF.

There are a few counts of this clonotype. This chain uses TRBV10-3 with TRBJ1-2; D is undetermined. The germline V gene encodes CDR1 ENHRY and CDR2 SYGVKD. This CDR3 is built from 15 residues. V was pared by 0 bases and J by 2 bases, with 10 bases between. This CDR3 is CAISESVGQNYGYTF. The DNA of the CDR3 is TGTGCCATCAGTGAGTCGGTTGGCCAGAACTATGGCTACACCTTC.

This clonotype was seen more than once but under ten times. This sequence joins TRBV11-2 and TRBJ2-1; TRBD2 aligns across 8 bases. Trimming removed 3 bases from V and 2 bases from J; junction bases left unmatched: 6. The germline V gene encodes CDR1 SGHAT and CDR2 FQNNGV. The CDR3 is 16 residues long. The CDR3, as DNA: TGTGCCAGCAGCTTGGCAGGACTAGCCCCCTACAATGAGCAGTTCTTC. Translated, it gives CASSLAGLAPYNEQFF.

The chain links TRBV29-1 to TRBJ2-2; the D gene is possibly TRBD2 (6 bases). This CDR3 is 13 amino acids long. Germline V gives CDR1 SQVTM, CDR2 ANQGSEA. Between the trimmed V and J ends, which lost 4 bases and 3 bases, there was a span of 9 bases. The CDR3 loop is CSVVREDTGELFF. CDR3 nucleotide sequence: TGCAGCGTTGTCAGGGAGGACACCGGGGAGCTGTTTTTT.

This chain connects TRBV20-1 to TRBJ2-1, with 7 nucleotides matching TRBD1. The ends lost 6 bases at V and 10 bases at J; junction bases unmatched: 9. This CDR3 is built from 12 residues. Germline loops: CDR1 DFQATT, CDR2 SNEGSKA (reference sequence). CDR3 bases: TGCAGTGCGGTGACAGGGCCAGGAGAGCAGTTCTTC. Translated: CSAVTGPGEQFF.

This clonotype has a single count. CDR3 bases: TGTGCCACCAGTGATGGGGGGGGCTACACCTTC. Translating gives CATSDGGGYTF. This rearrangement joins TRBV24-1 to TRBJ1-2; D perhaps matches TRBD1 (5 bases). Trimming cost V 3 bases and J 8 bases, with 6 bases left between them. Looked up from germline, CDR1 is KGHDR and CDR2 is SFDVKD. The CDR3 loop spans 11 amino acids.

The chain uses TRBV6-2 or TRBV6-3 and TRBJ1-1; D ambiguous. CDR1 and CDR2 from the germline V gene are MNHEY and SVGEGT. Trimming cost V 0 bases and J 2 bases, with 10 bases left between them. The CDR3 is 15 amino acids. The DNA of the CDR3 is TGTGCCAGCAGTTACTCGAATCGGGGAAACACTGAAGCTTTCTTT. Residues: CASSYSNRGNTEAFF.

The rearrangement uses TRBV13 and TRBJ2-7; 10 bases line up with TRBD2. V shed 5 bases, J shed 0 bases, and the junction held 10 bases outside the gene matches. Germline CDR1 reads PRHDT; CDR2 reads FYEKMQ (reference sequence). The CDR3 runs 17 residues. In DNA form, the CDR3 reads TGTGCCAGCAGCAACTACCGAGCGGGGGGGAACTCCTACGAGCAGTACTTC. It translates to CASSNYRAGGNSYEQYF.

The chain recombines TRBV7-6 with TRBJ2-7; 11 nucleotides align to TRBD2. The last part of the DNA fits TRBJ2-5 better; the J call may be wrong. This CDR3 contains 20 residues. The V gene's germline CDR1 is SGHVS and CDR2 FNYEAQ. This chain's CDR3 is CASSSYVTHVLAGVGETQYF. CDR3 DNA sequence: TGTGCCAGCAGCAGCTACGTAACGCACGTACTAGCGGGGGTCGGGGAGACCCAGTACTTC.

The J gene is TRBJ2-1, the V gene TRBV7-9; 8 bases map to TRBD1. V dropped 2 bases and J dropped 6; count of bases not matched to a gene: 3. CDR3 length: 14 residues. Per germline, CDR1 SEHNR and CDR2 FQNEAQ (reference sequence). The DNA of the CDR3 is TGTGCCAGCAGCTTACGACAGGGGATCAATGAGCAGTTCTTC. Its protein is CASSLRQGINEQFF.

The chain combines TRBV4-1 with TRBJ2-7, with TRBD2 matching over 14 bases. This CDR3 comprises 20 residues. Germline V lookup: CDR1 MGHRA, CDR2 YSYEKL. The V and J ends lost 6 bases and 0 bases, in that order; junction bases with no gene match: 16. CDR3 DNA: TGCGCCAGCAGTCCTTACCCGGGACTAGCGGGGGCGAGGAGCTCCTACGAGCAGTACTTC. As protein: CASSPYPGLAGARSSYEQYF.

In its sample, this clonotype was seen a few times. The gene calls are TRBV10-1 and TRBJ2-3; perhaps TRBD2 as D (5 bases). Germline V gene sequence: CDR1 WNHNN, CDR2 SYGVQD (reference sequence). This CDR3 comprises 14 residues. Trimming pared 3 bases from V and 1 base from J, leaving 8 bases between. The CDR3 protein is CASSEFSGTDTQYF. CDR3 coding DNA: TGCGCCAGCAGTGAATTTAGCGGCACAGATACGCAGTATTTT.

The V and J genes are TRBV12-3 or TRBV12-4 and TRBJ2-4; 13 bases line up with TRBD2. This CDR3 contains 15 residues. The V gene end was trimmed by 3 bases and the J gene end by 13 bases; junction bases not matched to a gene: 9. This chain's CDR3 is CASSFGLAGVKEQYF. CDR3 in DNA: TGTGCCAGCAGTTTCGGACTAGCGGGAGTAAAAGAGCAGTACTTC.